This record covers a single T cell receptor (beta chain). Its antigen is unidentified. This entry belongs to a study of cytomegalovirus exposure and HLA in healthy donors. Overall study context: Among the roughly 430 genotyped donors, about 81% were placed in the Caucasian-associated ancestry cluster.

In the PCR, 60 Vbeta and 13 Jbeta primers were used. Assay: immunoSEQ multiplex PCR; the TCRdb copy retains only in-frame clones and omits some. The sample has around 100,000 clones, 76% seen once; the top ten hold roughly 4.1%. Between the trimmed V and J ends, which lost 4 bases and 4 bases, there was a span of 23 bases. CDR3 length equals 17 residues. CDR1 and CDR2 from the germline V gene are SGHNT and YYREEE (reference sequence). General observations from the study: Immune exposure was documented only through CMV serostatus. In a later analysis, TCR beta V- and J-gene trimming was associated with a missense DCLRE1C variant.

The chain links TRBV5-4 to TRBJ1-1; D possibly corresponds to TRBD1 (5 bases). The sample comprised PBMCs. The sequence was obtained from a middle-aged man in good health and CMV-seronegative. The CDR3 DNA is TGTGCCAGCAGCCCCGGACGGGGGGTAGGGAGTGTCACTGAAGCTTTCTTT. This gives the protein CASSPGRGVGSVTEAFF.